The clone carrying this TCR beta chain has a single count. The data were obtained in a study of CD8 T cells in Susac syndrome. It was with random hexamers that roughly 0.5 to 1 ug RNA was reverse transcribed. TCRdb passed the immunoSEQ multiplex PCR reads through MiXCR, listing each CDR3 protein once. The repertoire holds 95,000 to 150,000 distinct CDR3 sequences, 96% seen once, with approximately 0.15% in the top ten. The germline gives CDR1 KGHDR, CDR2 SFDVKD. This CDR3 comprises 17 residues. Trimming pared 2 bases from V and 8 bases from J, leaving 21 bases between. Input material: CD4+ T cells from PBMCs. The sequence derives from a human donor with Susac syndrome. The chain couples TRBV24-1 to TRBJ2-1; perhaps TRBD2 as D (5 bases). The CDR3 coding sequence is TGTGCCACCAGTGATTCCTCACACGGGGTAGGAGCGCATGAGCAGTTCTTC. Protein sequence: CATSDSSHGVGAHEQFF.